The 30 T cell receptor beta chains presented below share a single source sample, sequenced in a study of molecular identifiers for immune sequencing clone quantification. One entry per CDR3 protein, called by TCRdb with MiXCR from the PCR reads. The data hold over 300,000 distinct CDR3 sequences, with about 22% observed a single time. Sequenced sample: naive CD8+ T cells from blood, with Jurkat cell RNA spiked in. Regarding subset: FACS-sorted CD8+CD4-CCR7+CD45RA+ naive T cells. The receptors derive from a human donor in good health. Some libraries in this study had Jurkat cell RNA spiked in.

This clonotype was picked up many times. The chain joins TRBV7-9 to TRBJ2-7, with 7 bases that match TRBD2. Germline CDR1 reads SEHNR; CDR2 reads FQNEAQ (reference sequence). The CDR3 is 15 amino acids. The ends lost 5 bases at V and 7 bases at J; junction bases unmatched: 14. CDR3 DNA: TGTGCCAGCAGCACCGCTCTGGCGGGAGTATGGGAGCAGTACTTC. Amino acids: CASSTALAGVWEQYF.

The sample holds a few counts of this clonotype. This chain's CDR3 is CASSPKGHSGVGEKLFF. CDR3 in DNA: TGTGCCAGCAGCCCCAAAGGACACAGTGGGGTAGGGGAAAAACTGTTTTTT. This chain links TRBV5-6 with TRBJ1-4; weak D call: TRBD1 (5 bases). There are 17 residues in the CDR3. Trimming removed 4 bases from V and 8 bases from J, with 24 bases in between. CDR1 and CDR2 from the germline V gene are SGHDT and YYEEEE.

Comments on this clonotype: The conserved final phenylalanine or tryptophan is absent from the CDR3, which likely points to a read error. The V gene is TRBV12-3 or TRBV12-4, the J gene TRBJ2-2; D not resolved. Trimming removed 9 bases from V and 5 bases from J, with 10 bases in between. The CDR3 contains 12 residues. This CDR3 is CASSPETGELFL. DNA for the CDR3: TGTGCCAGTAGTCCTGAGACCGGGGAGCTGTTTCTT.

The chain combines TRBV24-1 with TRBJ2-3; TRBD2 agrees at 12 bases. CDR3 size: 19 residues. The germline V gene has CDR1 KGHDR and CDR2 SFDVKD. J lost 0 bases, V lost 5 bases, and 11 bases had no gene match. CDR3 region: CATSVLTGTSGSSTDTQYF. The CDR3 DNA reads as TGTGCCACCAGTGTCTTGACCGGGACTAGCGGGTCTAGCACAGATACGCAGTATTTT.

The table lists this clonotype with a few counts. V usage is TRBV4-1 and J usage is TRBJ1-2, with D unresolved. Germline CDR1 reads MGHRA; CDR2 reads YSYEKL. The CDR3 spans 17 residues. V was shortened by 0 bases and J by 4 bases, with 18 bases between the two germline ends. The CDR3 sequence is CASSQDRPGFIAYGYTF. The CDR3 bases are TGCGCCAGCAGCCAAGATCGTCCAGGCTTCATTGCCTATGGCTACACCTTC.

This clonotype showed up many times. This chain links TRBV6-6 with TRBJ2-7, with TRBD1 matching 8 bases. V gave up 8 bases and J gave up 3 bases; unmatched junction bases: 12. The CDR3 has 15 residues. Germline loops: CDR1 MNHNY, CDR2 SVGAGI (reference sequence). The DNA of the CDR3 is TGTGCCAGCGGGGTGCCCGGGACAGGCGACTACGAGCAGTACTTC. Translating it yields CASGVPGTGDYEQYF.

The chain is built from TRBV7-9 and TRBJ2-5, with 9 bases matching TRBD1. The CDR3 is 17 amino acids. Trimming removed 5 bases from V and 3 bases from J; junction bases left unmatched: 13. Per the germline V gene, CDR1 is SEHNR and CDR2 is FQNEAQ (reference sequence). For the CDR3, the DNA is TGTGCCAGCAGCACATTACAGGGGGCCGTTTTTGAAGAGACCCAGTACTTC. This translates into CASSTLQGAVFEETQYF.

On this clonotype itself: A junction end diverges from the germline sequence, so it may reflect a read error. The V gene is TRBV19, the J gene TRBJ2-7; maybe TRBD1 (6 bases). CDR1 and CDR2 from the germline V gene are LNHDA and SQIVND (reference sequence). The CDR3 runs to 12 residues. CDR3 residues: CASSGDTWERYF. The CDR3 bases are TGTGCCAGTAGTGGGGACACCTGGGAGCGGTACTTC.

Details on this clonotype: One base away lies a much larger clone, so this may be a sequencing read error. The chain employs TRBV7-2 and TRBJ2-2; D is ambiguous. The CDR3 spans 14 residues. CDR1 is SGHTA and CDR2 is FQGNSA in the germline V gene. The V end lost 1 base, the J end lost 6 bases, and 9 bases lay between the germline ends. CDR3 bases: TGTGCCAGCAGCTTAGTCCAGAGGCCCGGGGAGCTGTTTTTT. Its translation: CASSLVQRPGELFF.

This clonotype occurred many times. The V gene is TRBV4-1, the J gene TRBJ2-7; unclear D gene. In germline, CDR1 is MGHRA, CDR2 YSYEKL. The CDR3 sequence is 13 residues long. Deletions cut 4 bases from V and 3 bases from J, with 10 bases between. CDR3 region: CASSPAPNYEQYF. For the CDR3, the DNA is TGCGCCAGCAGCCCAGCCCCAAACTACGAGCAGTACTTC.

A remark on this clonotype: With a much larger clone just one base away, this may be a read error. The CDR3 region has the DNA TGCAGCGTGGTTAGCGGGACGAATGAGCAGTTCTTC. It encodes CSVVSGTNEQFF. V and J are TRBV29-1 and TRBJ2-1, with 8 bases lining up with TRBD2. J gave up 7 bases and V 6 bases, and 5 bases lay outside the gene matches. In germline, CDR1 is SQVTM, CDR2 ANQGSEA. This CDR3 comprises 12 residues.

The CDR3 is CASSQVTPGTGEYEQYF. In DNA, the CDR3 is TGCGCCAGCAGCCAAGTAACACCCGGGACGGGGGAGTACGAGCAGTACTTC. The J gene is TRBJ2-7, the V gene TRBV4-3; tentatively, D is TRBD2 (6 bases). This CDR3 has 17 amino acids. V shed 1 base and J shed 4 bases, with 20 bases lying between them. Germline V gene sequence: CDR1 LGHNA, CDR2 YSLEER.

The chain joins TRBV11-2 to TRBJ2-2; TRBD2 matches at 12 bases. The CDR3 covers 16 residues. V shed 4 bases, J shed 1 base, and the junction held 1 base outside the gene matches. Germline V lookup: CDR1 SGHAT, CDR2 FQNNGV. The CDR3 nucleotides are TGTGCCAGCAGCTCGGGACTAGCGGGGAACACCGGGGAGCTGTTTTTT. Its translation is CASSSGLAGNTGELFF.

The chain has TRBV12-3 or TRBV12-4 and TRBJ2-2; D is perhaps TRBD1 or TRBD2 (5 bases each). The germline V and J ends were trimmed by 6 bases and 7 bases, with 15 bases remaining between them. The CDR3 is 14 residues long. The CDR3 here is CASRFGGLGGELFF. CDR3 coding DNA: TGTGCCAGCAGGTTTGGGGGTCTAGGCGGGGAGCTGTTTTTT.

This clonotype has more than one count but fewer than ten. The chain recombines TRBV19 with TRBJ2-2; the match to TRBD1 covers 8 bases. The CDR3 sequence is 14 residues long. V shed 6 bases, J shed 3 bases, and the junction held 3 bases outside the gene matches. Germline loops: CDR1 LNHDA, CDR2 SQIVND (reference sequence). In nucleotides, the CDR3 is TGTGCCAGTAGCCAGGGGGCGCACACCGGGGAGCTGTTTTTT. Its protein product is CASSQGAHTGELFF.

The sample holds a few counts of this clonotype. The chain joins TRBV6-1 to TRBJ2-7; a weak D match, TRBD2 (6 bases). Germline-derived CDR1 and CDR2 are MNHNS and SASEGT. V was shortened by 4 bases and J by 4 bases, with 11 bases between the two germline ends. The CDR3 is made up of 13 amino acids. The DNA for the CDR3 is TGTGCCAGCAGTGTGGGGGGAGCGTACGAGCAGTACTTC. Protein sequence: CASSVGGAYEQYF.

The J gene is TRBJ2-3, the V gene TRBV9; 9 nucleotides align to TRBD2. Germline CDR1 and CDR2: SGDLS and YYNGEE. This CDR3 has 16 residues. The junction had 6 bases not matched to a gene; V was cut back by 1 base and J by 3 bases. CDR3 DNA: TGTGCCAGCAGCGTAATAGCGGGAGTGTTGACAGATACGCAGTATTTT. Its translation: CASSVIAGVLTDTQYF.

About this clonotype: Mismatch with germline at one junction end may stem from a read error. CDR3 sequence: CASSSLAGGPLNERFF. In nucleotides, the CDR3 is TGTGCCAGCAGCTCTTTAGCGGGAGGGCCGCTTAATGAGCGGTTCTTC. The chain combines TRBV7-9 with TRBJ2-1; 11 nucleotides match TRBD2. The V gene's germline CDR1 is SEHNR and CDR2 FQNEAQ (reference sequence). This CDR3 spans 16 amino acids.

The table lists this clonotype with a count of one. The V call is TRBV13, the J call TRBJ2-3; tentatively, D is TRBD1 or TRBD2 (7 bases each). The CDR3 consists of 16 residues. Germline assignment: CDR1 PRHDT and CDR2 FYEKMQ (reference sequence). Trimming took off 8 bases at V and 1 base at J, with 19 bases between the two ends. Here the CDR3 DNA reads TGTGCCAGCCGCGCAGGGGGGGCTATAGGCACAGATACGCAGTATTTT. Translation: CASRAGGAIGTDTQYF.

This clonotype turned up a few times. The DNA of the CDR3 is TGTGCCAGCAGCCCTTGGACAGCGAACTACGAGCAGTACTTC. Translation gives CASSPWTANYEQYF. This chain connects TRBV14 to TRBJ2-7; D is possibly TRBD1 (6 bases). Looked up from germline, CDR1 is SGHDN and CDR2 is FVKESK. CDR3 length: 14 residues. V shed 4 bases and J shed 3 bases, with 13 bases lying between them.

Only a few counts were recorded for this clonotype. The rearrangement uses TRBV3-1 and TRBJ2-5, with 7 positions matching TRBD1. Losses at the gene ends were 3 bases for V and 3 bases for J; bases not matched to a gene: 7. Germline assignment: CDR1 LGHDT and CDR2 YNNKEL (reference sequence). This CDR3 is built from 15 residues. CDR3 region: CASSHRTGVEETQYF. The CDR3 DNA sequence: TGTGCCAGCAGCCATCGAACAGGGGTGGAAGAGACCCAGTACTTC.

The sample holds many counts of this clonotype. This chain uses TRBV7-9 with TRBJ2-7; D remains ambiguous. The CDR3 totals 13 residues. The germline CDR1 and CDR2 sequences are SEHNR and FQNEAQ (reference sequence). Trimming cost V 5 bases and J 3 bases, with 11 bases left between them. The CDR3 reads CASSRHGSYEQYF. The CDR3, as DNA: TGTGCCAGCAGCCGACATGGCAGCTACGAGCAGTACTTC.

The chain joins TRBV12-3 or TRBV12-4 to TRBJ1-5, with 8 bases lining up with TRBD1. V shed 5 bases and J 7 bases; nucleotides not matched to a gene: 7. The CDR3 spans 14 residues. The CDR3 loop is CASSNRTGRQPQHF. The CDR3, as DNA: TGTGCCAGCAGTAACCGGACAGGGCGGCAGCCCCAGCATTTT.

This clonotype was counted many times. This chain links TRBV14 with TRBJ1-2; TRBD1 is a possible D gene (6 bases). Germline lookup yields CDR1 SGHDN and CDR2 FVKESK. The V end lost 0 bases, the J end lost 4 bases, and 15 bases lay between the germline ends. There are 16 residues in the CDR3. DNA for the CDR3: TGTGCCAGCAGCCAAGAAGGTTTGGCAGGGGCCTATGGCTACACCTTC. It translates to CASSQEGLAGAYGYTF.

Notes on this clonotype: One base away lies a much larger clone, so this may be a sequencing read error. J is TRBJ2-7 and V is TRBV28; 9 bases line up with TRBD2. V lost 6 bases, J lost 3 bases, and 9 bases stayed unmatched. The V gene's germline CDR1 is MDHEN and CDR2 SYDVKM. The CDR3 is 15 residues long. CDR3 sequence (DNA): TGTGCCAGCAGCCTAGTCCTAGCGGGACACTACGAGCAGTACTTC. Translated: CASSLVLAGHYEQYF.

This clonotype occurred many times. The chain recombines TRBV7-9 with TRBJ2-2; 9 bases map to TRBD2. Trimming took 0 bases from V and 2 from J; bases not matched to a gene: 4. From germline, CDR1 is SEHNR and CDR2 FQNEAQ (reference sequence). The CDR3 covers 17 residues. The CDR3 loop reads CASSLAGLALNTGELFF. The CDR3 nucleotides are TGTGCCAGCAGCTTAGCGGGACTAGCCTTAAACACCGGGGAGCTGTTTTTT.

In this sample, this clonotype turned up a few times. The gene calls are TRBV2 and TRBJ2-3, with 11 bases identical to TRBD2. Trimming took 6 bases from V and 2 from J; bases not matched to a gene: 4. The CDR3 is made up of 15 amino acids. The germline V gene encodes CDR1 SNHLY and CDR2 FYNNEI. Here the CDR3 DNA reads TGTGCCAGCAGACCGACTAGCGGGGTCACAGATACGCAGTATTTT. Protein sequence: CASRPTSGVTDTQYF.

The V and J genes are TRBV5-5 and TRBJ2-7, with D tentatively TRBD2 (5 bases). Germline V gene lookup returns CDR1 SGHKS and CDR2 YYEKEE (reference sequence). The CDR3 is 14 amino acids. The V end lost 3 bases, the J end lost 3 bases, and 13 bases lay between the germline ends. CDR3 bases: TGTGCCAGCAGCTCTAGCCGTTCCAGCTACGAGCAGTACTTC. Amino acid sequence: CASSSSRSSYEQYF.

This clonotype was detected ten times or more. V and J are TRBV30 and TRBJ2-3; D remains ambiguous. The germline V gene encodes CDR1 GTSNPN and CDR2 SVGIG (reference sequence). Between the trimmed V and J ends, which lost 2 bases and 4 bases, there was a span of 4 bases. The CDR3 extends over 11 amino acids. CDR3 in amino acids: CAWSNPDTQYF. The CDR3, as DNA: TGTGCCTGGAGTAATCCAGATACGCAGTATTTT.

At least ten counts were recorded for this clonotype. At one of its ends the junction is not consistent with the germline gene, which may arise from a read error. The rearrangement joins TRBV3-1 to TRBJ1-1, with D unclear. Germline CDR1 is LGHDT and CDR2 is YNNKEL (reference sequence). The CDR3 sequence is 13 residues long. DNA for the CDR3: TGCGCCAGCAGCCAAGTTGGTAACACTGAAGCTTTCTTT. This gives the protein CASSQVGNTEAFF.